This T cell receptor (beta chain) was captured in a study of tumor-infiltrating lymphocytes in primary liver carcinoma. Worth noting for this clonotype: Antigen: not known. The final CDR3 position lacks the conserved phenylalanine or tryptophan, pointing to a likely read error.

Priming with a constant-region primer yielded TCR beta cDNA from around 0.45 ug total RNA. ARM-PCR was slightly modified, and three nested multiplex PCR rounds with it gave rise to the TCR beta libraries. TCRdb reprocessed the multiplex PCR reads via MiXCR and lists one record per CDR3 protein. Of about 310,000 distinct CDR3 sequences in the sample, less than 75% are singletons; the top ten hold roughly 9%. They got blood RNA out of unsorted whole blood and also pulled out germline DNA. Presurgery, around 3.9 milliliters of peripheral blood were collected. Findings and caveats of the study: A significantly higher top-250-clone fraction was found in tumors than in blood (p = 0.039).

The specimen sequenced was peripheral blood. This clonotype was obtained from a man in his forties with primary liver carcinoma and hepatitis B virus infection.

As DNA, the CDR3 is TGTGCCATCAGTGAGTCGGACGGAGAGACCCAGTACTCC. Translation: CAISESDGETQYS. The chain carries TRBV10-3 and TRBJ2-5; the D is unclear. Germline CDR1 is ENHRY and CDR2 is SYGVKD. The V end lost 0 bases, the J end lost 4 bases, and 6 bases lay between the germline ends. This CDR3 comprises 13 residues.